Here is one T cell receptor beta chain with its context. Original methodology: Amplification with reference gene primers provided the estimates of nucleated cell counts. TCRdb's copy holds only in-frame clones and misses some; the assay was immunoSEQ multiplex PCR. V and J calls and clone size are those listed in that table; D and trimming were worked out from the DNA. The table shows approximately 530,000 clones, with approximately 91% occurring only once. With 7 bases removed from V and 0 bases from J, the gap between germline ends came to 13 bases. The germline gives CDR1 MDHEN, CDR2 SYDVKM. The CDR3 loop spans 15 amino acids. These data belong to a study of blood T cell repertoires in COVID-19. In the study overall: PBMCs, B-cell-depleted T cells, or T cells provided the cDNA or gDNA that made up the material.

The clonotype was recovered from a woman in her forties or fifties with COVID-19, enrolled during active disease. The rearrangement links TRBV28 to TRBJ2-1; tentatively, D is TRBD2 (6 bases). Sequenced sample: peripheral blood. The CDR3 region is CASTSGLSSYNEQFF. The DNA of the CDR3 is TGTGCCAGCACCTCGGGACTGAGCTCCTACAATGAGCAGTTCTTC.